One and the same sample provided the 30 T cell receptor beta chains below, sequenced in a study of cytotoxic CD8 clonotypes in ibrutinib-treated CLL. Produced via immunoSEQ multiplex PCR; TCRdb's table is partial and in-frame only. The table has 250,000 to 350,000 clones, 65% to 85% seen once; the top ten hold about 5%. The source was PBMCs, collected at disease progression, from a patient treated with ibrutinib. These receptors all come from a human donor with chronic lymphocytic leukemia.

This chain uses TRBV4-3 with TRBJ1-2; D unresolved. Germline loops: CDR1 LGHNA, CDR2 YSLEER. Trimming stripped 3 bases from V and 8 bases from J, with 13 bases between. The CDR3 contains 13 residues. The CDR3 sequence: CASSHPDRRGYTF. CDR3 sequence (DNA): TGCGCCAGCAGCCATCCGGACCGTCGGGGCTACACCTTC.

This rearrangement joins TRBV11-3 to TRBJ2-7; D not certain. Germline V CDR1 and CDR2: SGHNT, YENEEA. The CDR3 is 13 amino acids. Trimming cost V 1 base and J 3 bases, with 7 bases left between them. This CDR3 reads CASSLGKGYEQYF. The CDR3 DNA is TGTGCCAGCAGCTTAGGCAAGGGCTACGAGCAGTACTTC.

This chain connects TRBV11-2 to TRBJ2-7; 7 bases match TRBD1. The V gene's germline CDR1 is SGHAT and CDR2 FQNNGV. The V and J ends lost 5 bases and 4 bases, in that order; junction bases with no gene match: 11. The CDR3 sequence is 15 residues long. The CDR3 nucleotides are TGTGCCAGCAGCCCGACGACAGGGTGGTTTTACGAGCAGTACTTC. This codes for CASSPTTGWFYEQYF.

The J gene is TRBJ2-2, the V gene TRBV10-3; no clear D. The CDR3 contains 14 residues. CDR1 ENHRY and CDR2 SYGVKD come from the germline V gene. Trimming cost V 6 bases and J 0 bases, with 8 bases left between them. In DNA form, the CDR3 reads TGTGCCATCAGGGAGAAATCGAACACCGGGGAGCTGTTTTTT. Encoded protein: CAIREKSNTGELFF.

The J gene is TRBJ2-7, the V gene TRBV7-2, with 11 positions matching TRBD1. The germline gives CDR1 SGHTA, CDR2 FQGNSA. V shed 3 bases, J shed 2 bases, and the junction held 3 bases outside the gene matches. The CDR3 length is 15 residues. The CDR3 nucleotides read TGTGCCAGCAGCTTCGGGACAGGGGGGGCCTACGAGCAGTACTTC. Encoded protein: CASSFGTGGAYEQYF.

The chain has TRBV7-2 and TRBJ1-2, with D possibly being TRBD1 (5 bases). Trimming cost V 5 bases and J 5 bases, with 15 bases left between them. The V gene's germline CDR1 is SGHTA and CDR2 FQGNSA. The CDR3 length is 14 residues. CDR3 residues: CASSPLTVRYGYTF. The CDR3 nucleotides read TGTGCCAGCAGCCCCCTGACAGTACGTTATGGCTACACCTTC. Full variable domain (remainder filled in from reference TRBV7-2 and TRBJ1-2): GAGVSQSPSNKVTEKGKDVELRCDPISGHTALYWYRQSLGQGLEFLIYFQGNSAPDKSGLPSDRFSAERTGGSVSTLTIQRTQQEDSAVYLCASSPLTVRYGYTFGSGTRLTVV.

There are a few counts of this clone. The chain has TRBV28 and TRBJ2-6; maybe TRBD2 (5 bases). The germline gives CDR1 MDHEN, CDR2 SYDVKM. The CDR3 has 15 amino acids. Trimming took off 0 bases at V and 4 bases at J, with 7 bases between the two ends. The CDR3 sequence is CASSLWRAGANVLTF. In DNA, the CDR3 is TGTGCCAGCAGTTTATGGCGGGCCGGGGCCAACGTCCTGACTTTC.

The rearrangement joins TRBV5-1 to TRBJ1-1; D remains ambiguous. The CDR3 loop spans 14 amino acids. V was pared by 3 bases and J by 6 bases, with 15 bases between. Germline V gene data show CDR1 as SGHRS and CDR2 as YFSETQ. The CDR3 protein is CASSSTPGGAEAFF. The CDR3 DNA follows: TGCGCCAGCAGCTCGACTCCGGGAGGAGCTGAAGCTTTCTTT.

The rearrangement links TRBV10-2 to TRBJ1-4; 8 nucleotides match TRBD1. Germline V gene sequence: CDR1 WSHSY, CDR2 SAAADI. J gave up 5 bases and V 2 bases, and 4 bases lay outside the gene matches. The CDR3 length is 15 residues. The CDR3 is CASSEVGQENEKLFF. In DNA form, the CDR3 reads TGCGCCAGCAGTGAGGTGGGACAGGAGAATGAAAAACTGTTTTTT.

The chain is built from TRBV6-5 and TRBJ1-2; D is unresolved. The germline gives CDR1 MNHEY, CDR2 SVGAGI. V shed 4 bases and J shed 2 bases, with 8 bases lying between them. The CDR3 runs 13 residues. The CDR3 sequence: CASSSDKNYGYTF. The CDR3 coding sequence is TGTGCCAGCAGTTCCGACAAAAACTATGGCTACACCTTC.

The CDR3 DNA sequence: TGTGCCAGCAGATTGGGACGGTTCAATTCACCCCTCCACTTT. This sequence encodes CASRLGRFNSPLHF. The chain employs TRBV28 and TRBJ1-6; a weak D match, TRBD1 (5 bases). Germline CDR1 and CDR2: MDHEN and SYDVKM. The CDR3 length is 14 residues. V gave up 6 bases and J gave up 7 bases, with 13 bases separating them.

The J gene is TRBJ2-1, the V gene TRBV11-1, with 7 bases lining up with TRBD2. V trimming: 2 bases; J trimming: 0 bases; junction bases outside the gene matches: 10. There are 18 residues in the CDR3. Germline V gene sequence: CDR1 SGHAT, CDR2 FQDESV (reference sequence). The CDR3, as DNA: TGTGCCAGCAGCTTAAATCGCGGCGGGGGTTTCTCCTACAATGAGCAGTTCTTC. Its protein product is CASSLNRGGGFSYNEQFF.

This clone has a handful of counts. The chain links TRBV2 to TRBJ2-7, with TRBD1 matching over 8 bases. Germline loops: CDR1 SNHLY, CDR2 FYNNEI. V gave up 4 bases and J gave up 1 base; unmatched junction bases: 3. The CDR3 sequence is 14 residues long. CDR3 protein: CASSGGTGSYEQYF. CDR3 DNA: TGTGCCAGCAGTGGCGGGACAGGATCCTACGAGCAGTACTTC.

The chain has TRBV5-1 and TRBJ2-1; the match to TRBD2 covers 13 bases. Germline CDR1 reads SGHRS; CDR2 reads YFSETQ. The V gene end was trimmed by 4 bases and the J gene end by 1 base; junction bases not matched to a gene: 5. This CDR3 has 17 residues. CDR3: CASSRRTSGGSYNEQFF. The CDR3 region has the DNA TGCGCCAGCAGCAGGCGGACTAGCGGGGGATCCTACAATGAGCAGTTCTTC.

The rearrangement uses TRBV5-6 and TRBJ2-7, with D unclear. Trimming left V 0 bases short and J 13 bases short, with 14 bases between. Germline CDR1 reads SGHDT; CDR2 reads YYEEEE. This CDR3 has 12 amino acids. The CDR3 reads CASSLAAGVEYF. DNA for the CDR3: TGTGCCAGCAGCTTGGCCGCTGGCGTTGAATACTTC.

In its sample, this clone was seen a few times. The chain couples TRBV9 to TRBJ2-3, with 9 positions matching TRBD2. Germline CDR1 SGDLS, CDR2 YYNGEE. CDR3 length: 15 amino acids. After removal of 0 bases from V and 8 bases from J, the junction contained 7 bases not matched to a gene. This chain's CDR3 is CASSVEASGEGTQYF. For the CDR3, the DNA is TGTGCCAGCAGCGTAGAGGCTAGCGGGGAAGGTACGCAGTATTTT.

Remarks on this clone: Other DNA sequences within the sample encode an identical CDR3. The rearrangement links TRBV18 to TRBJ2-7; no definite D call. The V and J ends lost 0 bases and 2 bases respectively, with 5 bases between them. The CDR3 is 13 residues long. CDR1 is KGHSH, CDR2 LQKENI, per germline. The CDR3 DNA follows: TGTGCCAGCTCACCACCGGGCCCCTACGAGCAGTACTTC. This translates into CASSPPGPYEQYF. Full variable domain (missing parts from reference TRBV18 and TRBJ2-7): NAGVMQNPRHLVRRRGQEARLRCSPMKGHSHVYWYRQLPEEGLKFMVYLQKENIIDESGMPKERFSAEFPKEGPSILRIQQVVRGDSAAYFCASSPPGPYEQYFGPGTRLTVT.

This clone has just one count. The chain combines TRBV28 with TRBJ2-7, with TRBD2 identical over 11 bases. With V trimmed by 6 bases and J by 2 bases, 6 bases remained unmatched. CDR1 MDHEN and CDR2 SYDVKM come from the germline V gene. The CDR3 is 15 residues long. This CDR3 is CASSLGLAGTYEQYF. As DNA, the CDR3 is TGTGCCAGCAGCCTAGGACTAGCGGGCACCTACGAGCAGTACTTC.

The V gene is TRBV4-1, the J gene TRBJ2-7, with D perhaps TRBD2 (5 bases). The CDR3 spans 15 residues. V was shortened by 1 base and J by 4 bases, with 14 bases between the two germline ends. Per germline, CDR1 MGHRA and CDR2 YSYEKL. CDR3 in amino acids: CASSQVVGVGYEQYF. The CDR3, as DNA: TGCGCCAGCAGCCAAGTGGTGGGAGTTGGATACGAGCAGTACTTC.

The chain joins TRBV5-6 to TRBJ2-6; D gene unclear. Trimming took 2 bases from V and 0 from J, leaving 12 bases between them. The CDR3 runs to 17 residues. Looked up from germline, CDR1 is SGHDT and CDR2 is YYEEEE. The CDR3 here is CASSFAPRYSGANVLTF. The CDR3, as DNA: TGTGCCAGCAGCTTTGCCCCCAGATACTCTGGGGCCAACGTCCTGACTTTC.

CDR3 DNA sequence: TGTGCCAGTAGTATAGGGCAGCCAAACAGGGCTTTCTTT. As protein: CASSIGQPNRAFF. The chain uses TRBV19 and TRBJ1-1; possible D gene TRBD1, 5 bases. CDR1 LNHDA and CDR2 SQIVND come from the germline V gene (reference sequence). This CDR3 comprises 13 residues. V lost 1 base and J lost 11, with 14 bases in between.

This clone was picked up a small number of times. The CDR3 bases are TGTGCCAGCAGCTTACCCCGTACTGGAGGCTATGGCTACACCTTC. Translated: CASSLPRTGGYGYTF. V is TRBV9 and J is TRBJ1-2; no reliable D call. V lost 4 bases, J lost 4 bases, and 17 bases lay in between. The CDR3 extends over 15 amino acids. Germline CDR1 and CDR2: SGDLS and YYNGEE. Drawing the rest from reference TRBV9 and TRBJ1-2, the complete variable domain is DSGVTQTPKHLITATGQRVTLRCSPRSGDLSVYWYQQSLDQGLQFLIQYYNGEERAKGNILERFSAQQFPDLHSELNLSSLELGDSALYFCASSLPRTGGYGYTFGSGTRLTVV.

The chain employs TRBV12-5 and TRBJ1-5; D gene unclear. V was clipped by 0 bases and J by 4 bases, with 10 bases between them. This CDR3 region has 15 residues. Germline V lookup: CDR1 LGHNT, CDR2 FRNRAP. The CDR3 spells CASGLVAAANQPQHF. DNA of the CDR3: TGTGCTAGTGGTTTGGTAGCGGCAGCAAATCAGCCCCAGCATTTT. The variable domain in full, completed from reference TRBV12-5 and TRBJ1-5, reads DARVTQTPRHKVTEMGQEVTMRCQPILGHNTVFWYRQTMMQGLELLAYFRNRAPLDDSGMPKDRFSAEMPDATLATLKIQPSEPRDSAVYFCASGLVAAANQPQHFGDGTRLSIL.

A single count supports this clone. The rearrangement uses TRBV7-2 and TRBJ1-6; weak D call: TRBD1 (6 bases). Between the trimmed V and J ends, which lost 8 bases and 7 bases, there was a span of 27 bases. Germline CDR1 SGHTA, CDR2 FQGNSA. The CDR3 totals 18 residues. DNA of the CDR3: TGTGCCAGCTCCAAGATCTACAGGGCGACGGGGCCGAATTCACCCCTCCACTTT. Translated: CASSKIYRATGPNSPLHF. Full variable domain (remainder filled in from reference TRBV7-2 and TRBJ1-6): GAGVSQSPSNKVTEKGKDVELRCDPISGHTALYWYRQSLGQGLEFLIYFQGNSAPDKSGLPSDRFSAERTGGSVSTLTIQRTQQEDSAVYLCASSKIYRATGPNSPLHFGNGTRLTVT.

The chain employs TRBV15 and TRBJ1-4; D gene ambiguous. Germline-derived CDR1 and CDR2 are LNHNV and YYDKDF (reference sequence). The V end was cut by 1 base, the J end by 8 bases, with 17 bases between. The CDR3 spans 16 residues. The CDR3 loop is CATSRGSVGQTEKLFF. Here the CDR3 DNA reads TGTGCCACCAGCAGAGGCTCGGTTGGCCAGACCGAAAAACTGTTTTTT.

CDR3 coding DNA: TGTGCCAGCAGTTCTCTTCAGCGGGAGGGCCCCCCGACCCAGTACTTC. Protein product: CASSSLQREGPPTQYF. The chain combines TRBV27 with TRBJ2-5; 10 bases agree with TRBD2. Germline lookup yields CDR1 MNHEY and CDR2 SMNVEV (reference sequence). The junction had 12 bases not matched to a gene; V was cut back by 4 bases and J by 7 bases. The CDR3 length is 16 residues.

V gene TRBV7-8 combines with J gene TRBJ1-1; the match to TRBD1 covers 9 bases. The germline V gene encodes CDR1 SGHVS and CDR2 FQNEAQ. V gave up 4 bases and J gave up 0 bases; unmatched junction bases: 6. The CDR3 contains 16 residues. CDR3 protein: CASSSTGTGMNTEAFF. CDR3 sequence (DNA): TGTGCCAGCAGCTCAACCGGGACAGGGATGAACACTGAAGCTTTCTTT.

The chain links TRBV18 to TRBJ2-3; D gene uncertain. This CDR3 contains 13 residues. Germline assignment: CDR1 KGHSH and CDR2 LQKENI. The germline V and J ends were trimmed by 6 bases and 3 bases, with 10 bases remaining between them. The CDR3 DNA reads TGTGCCAGCTCGCAAGACCAGACAGATACGCAGTATTTT. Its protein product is CASSQDQTDTQYF.

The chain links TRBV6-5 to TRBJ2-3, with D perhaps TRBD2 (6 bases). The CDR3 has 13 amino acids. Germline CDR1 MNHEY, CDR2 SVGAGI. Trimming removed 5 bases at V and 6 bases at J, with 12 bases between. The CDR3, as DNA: TGTGCCAGCAGTCTTCCAGGGACTGATACGCAGTATTTT. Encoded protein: CASSLPGTDTQYF.

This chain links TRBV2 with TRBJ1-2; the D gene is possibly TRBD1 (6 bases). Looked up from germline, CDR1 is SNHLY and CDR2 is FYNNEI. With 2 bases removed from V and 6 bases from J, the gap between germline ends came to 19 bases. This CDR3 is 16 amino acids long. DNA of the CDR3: TGTGCCAGCAGTGAACGATCTTCGACAGGCGGGGATGGCTACACCTTC. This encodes CASSERSSTGGDGYTF. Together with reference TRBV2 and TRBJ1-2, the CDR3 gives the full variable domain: EPEVTQTPSHQVTQMGQEVILRCVPISNHLYFYWYRQILGQKVEFLVSFYNNEISEKSEIFDDQFSVERPDGSNFTLKIRSTKLEDSAMYFCASSERSSTGGDGYTFGSGTRLTVV.